Given below is one T cell receptor beta chain in context. Trimming took 3 bases from V and 7 from J, leaving 10 bases between them. This CDR3 spans 14 amino acids. The germline CDR1 and CDR2 sequences are SGHTA and FQGTGA. The sample is drawn from a study of T-cell memory formation after mild COVID-19. TCRdb used MiXCR to reprocess the 5' RACE reads, holding one entry per CDR3 protein. The sample holds roughly 150,000 distinct CDR3 sequences, 10% to 15% seen once. This chain links TRBV7-3 with TRBJ1-6; no firm D call. The specimen was PBMCs or a T cell subset sorted from them (not recorded which). This clonotype was obtained from a young man who had mild COVID-19 (a few samples of this study predate the infection). Cell type and time point are not known. CDR3 DNA: TGTGCCAGCAGCTTTGGTGTATGGAATTCACCCCTCCACTTT. It codes for CASSFGVWNSPLHF.